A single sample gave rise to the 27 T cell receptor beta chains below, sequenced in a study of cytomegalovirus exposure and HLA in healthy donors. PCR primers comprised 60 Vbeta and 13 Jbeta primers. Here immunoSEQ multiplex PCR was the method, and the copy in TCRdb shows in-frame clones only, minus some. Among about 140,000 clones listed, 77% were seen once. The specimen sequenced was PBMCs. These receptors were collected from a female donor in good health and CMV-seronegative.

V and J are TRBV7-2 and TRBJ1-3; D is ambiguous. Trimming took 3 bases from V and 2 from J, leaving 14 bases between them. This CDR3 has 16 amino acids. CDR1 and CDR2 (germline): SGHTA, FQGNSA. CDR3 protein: CASSFDPFSTGNTIYF. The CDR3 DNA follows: TGTGCCAGCAGCTTCGATCCCTTTAGTACTGGAAACACCATATATTTT.

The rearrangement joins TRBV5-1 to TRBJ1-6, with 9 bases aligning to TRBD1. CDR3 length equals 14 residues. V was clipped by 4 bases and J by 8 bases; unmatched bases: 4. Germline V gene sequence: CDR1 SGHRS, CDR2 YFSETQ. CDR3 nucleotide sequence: TGCGCCAGCAGCCCGGGACAGGGAGATTCACCCCTCCACTTT. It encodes CASSPGQGDSPLHF.

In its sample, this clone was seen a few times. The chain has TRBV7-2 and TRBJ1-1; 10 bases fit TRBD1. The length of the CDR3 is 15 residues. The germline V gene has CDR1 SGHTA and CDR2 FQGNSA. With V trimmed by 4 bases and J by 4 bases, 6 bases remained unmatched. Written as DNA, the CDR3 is TGTGCCAGCAGCTCCAGACAGGGGGCAAGCACTGAAGCTTTCTTT. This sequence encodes CASSSRQGASTEAFF.

CDR3 coding DNA: TGTGCCAGCTCACCCTCTACTGTCAGGGATGACTCACCCCTCCACTTT. This translates into CASSPSTVRDDSPLHF. The J gene is TRBJ1-6, the V gene TRBV18, with D tentatively TRBD1 (5 bases). This CDR3 is built from 16 residues. V lost 3 bases and J 10 bases, leaving 19 bases between the germline ends. Germline CDR1 and CDR2: KGHSH and LQKENI.

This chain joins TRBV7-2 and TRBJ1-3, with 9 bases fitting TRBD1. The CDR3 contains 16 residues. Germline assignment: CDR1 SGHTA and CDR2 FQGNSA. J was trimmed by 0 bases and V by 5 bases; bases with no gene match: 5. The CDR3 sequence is CASSPRGQGSGNTIYF. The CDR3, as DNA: TGTGCCAGCAGCCCCCGGGGACAGGGCTCTGGAAACACCATATATTTT.

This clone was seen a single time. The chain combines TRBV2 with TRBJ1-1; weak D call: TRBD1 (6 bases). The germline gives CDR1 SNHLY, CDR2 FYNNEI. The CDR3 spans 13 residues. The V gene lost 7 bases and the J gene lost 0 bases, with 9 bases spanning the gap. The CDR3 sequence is CASIGQMNTEAFF. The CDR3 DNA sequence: TGTGCCAGCATAGGACAGATGAACACTGAAGCTTTCTTT.

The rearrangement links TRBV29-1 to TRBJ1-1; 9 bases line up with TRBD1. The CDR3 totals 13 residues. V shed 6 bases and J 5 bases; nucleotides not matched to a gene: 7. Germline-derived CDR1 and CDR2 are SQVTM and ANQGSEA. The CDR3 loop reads CSVRDREETEAFF. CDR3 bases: TGCAGCGTACGGGACAGGGAGGAGACTGAAGCTTTCTTT.

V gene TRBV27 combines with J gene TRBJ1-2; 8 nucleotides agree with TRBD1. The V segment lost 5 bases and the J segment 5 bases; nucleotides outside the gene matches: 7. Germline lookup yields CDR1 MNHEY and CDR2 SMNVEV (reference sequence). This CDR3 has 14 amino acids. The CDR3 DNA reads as TGTGCCAGCAGTCCAGGGGGCCGTGGGTATGGCTACACCTTC. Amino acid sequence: CASSPGGRGYGYTF.

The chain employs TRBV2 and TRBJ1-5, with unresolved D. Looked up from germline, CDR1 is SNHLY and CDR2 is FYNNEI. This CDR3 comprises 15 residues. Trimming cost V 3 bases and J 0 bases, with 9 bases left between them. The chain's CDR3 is CASSETSDSNQPQHF. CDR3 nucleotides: TGTGCCAGCAGTGAGACAAGTGATAGCAATCAGCCCCAGCATTTT.

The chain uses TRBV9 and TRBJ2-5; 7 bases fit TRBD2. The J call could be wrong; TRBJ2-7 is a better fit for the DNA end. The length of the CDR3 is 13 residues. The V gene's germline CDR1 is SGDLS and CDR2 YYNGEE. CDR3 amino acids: CASSVLAAGEQYF. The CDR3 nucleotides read TGTGCCAGCAGCGTACTAGCGGCAGGCGAGCAGTACTTC.

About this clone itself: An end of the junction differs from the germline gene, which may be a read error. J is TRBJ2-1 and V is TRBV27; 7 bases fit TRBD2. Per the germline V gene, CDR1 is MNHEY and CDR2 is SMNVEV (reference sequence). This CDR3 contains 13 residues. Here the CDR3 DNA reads TGTGCCACCAGTAAAGCGGGGTACAATGAGCAGTTCTTC. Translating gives CATSKAGYNEQFF.

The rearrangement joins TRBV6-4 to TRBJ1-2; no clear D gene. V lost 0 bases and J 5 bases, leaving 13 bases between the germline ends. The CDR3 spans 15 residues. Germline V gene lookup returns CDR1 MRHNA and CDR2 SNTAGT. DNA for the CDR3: TGTGCCAGCAGTGACTCGGAGGGAGCCTCATATGGCTACACCTTC. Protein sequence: CASSDSEGASYGYTF.

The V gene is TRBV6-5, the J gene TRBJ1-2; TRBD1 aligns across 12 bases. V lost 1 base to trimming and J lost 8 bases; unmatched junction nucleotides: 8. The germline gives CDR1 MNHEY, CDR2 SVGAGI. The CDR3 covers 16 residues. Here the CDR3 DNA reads TGTGCCAGCAGTTACTTCCCCGGGACAGGGGGCCTAGGCTACACCTTC. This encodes CASSYFPGTGGLGYTF.

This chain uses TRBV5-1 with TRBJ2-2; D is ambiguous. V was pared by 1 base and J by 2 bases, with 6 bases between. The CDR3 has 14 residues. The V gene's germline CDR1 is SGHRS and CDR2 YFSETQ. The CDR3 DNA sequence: TGCGCCAGCAGCTTGAATAGCAACACCGGGGAGCTGTTTTTT. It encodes CASSLNSNTGELFF.

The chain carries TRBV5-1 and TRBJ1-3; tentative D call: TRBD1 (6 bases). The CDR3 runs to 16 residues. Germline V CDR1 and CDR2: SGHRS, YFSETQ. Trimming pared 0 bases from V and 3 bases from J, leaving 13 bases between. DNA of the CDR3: TGCGCCAGCAGCTTGGCAGGGGCGGCGGTTGGAAACACCATATATTTT. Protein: CASSLAGAAVGNTIYF.

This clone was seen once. The CDR3 sequence is CASSVGQGVSTGELFF. The CDR3 DNA is TGTGCCAGCAGCGTAGGACAGGGGGTCTCGACCGGGGAGCTGTTTTTT. The chain is built from TRBV9 and TRBJ2-2; 9 bases fit TRBD1. The CDR3 runs to 16 residues. Germline loops: CDR1 SGDLS, CDR2 YYNGEE. The junction had 5 bases not matched to a gene; V was cut back by 0 bases and J by 5 bases.

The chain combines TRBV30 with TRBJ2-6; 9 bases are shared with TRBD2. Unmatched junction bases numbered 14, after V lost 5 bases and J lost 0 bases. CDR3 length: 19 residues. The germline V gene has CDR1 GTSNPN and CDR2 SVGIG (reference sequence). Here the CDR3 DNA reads TGTGCCTGGGAAAGGGGGGCGCTAGCGGGGATCTCTGGGGCCAACGTCCTGACTTTC. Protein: CAWERGALAGISGANVLTF.

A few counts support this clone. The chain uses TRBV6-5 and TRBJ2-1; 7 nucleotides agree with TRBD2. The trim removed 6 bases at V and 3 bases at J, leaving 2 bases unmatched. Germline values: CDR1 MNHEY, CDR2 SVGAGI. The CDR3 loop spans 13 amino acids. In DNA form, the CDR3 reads TGTGCCAGCAGACCGGGAGGCTACAATGAGCAGTTCTTC. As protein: CASRPGGYNEQFF.

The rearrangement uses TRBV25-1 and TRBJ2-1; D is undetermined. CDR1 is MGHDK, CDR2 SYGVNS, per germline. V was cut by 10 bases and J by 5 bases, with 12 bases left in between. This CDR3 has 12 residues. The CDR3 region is CATRDTHNEQFF. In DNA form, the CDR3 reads TGTGCCACACGAGACACCCACAATGAGCAGTTCTTC. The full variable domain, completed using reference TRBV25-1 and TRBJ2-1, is EADIYQTPRYLVIGTGKKITLECSQTMGHDKMYWYQQDPGMELHLIHYSYGVNSTEKGDLSSESTVSRIRTEHFPLTLESARPSHTSQYLCATRDTHNEQFFGPGTRLTVL.

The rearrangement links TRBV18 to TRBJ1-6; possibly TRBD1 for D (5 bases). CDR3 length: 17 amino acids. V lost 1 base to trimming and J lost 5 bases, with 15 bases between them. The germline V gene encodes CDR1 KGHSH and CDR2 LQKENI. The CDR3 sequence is CASSPRSTDQDNSPLHF. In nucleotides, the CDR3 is TGTGCCAGCTCACCACGATCGACAGACCAAGATAATTCACCCCTCCACTTT.

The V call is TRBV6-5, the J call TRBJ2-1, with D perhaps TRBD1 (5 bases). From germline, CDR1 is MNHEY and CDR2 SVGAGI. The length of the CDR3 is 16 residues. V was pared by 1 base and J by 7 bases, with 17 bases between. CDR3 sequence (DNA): TGTGCCAGCAGTTACTGGTTTGCAGGGAAGGGGAATGAGCAGTTCTTC. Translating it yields CASSYWFAGKGNEQFF.

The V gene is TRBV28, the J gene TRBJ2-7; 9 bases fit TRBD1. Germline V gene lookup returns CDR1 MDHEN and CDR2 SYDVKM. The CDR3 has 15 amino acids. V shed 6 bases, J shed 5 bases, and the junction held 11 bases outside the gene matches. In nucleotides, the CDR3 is TGTGCCAGCAGCCCACTCGGGACAGGGTCCCACGAGCAGTACTTC. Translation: CASSPLGTGSHEQYF.

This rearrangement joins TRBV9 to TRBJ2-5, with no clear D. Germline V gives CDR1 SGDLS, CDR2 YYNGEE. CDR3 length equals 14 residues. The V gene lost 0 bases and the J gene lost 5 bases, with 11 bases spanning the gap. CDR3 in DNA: TGTGCCAGCAGCGTAGGGGCAGCTTCGGAGACCCAGTACTTC. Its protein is CASSVGAASETQYF.

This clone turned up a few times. CDR3 bases: TGTGCCAGCACCCTGGCCGGGGGGGCAGCCTCCTACGAGCAGTACTTC. It is translated as CASTLAGGAASYEQYF. The chain links TRBV7-9 to TRBJ2-7; 8 positions match TRBD2. CDR1 is SEHNR, CDR2 FQNEAQ, per germline (reference sequence). The V gene end was trimmed by 7 bases and the J gene end by 0 bases; junction bases not matched to a gene: 11. CDR3 length: 16 residues.

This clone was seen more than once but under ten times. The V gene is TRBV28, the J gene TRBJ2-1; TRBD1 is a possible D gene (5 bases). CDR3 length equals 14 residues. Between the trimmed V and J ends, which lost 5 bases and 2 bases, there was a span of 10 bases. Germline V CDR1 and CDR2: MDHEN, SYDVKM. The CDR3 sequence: CASSLLTAYNEQFF. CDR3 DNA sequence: TGTGCCAGCAGTCTCCTGACAGCCTACAATGAGCAGTTCTTC.

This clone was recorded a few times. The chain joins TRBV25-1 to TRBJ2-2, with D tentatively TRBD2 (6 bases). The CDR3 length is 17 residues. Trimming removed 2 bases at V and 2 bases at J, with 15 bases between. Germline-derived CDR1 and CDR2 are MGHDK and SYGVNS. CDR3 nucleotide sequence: TGTGCCAGCAGTGAAATCGCAGGGAGGATTAACACCGGGGAGCTGTTTTTT. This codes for CASSEIAGRINTGELFF.

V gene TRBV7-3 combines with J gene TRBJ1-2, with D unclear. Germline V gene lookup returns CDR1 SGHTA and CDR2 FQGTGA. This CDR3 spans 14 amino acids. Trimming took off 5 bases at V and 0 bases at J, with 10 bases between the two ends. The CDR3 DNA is TGTGCCAGCAGCCCCGCGGCAGCTAACTATGGCTACACCTTC. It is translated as CASSPAAANYGYTF.